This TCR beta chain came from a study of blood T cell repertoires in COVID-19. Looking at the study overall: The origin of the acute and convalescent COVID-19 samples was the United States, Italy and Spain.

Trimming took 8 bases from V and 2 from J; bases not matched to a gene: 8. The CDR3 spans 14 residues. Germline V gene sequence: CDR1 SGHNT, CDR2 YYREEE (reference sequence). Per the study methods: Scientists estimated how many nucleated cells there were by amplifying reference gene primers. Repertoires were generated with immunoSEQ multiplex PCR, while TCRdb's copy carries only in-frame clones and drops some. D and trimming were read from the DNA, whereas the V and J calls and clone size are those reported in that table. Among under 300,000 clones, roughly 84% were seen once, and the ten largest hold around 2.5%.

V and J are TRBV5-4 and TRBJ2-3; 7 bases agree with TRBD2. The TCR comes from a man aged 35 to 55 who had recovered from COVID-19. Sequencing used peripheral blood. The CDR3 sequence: CASHSGGLTDTQYF. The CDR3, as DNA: TGTGCCAGTCATTCGGGAGGACTCACAGATACGCAGTATTTT.